This TCR beta chain comes out of a study of cytomegalovirus exposure and HLA in healthy donors. Across the whole study: T cells numbering around 180 million yielded some 120 million unique TCR beta sequences in an earlier analysis. Early released data had about 85 million unique TCRs, all coming from HLA-typed donors.

General study points: In a later analysis, TCR beta V- and J-gene trimming was associated with a missense DCLRE1C variant.

Vbeta (60) and Jbeta (13) primers were used in the PCR. Using immunoSEQ multiplex PCR, the repertoire was profiled, and TCRdb retains in-frame clones only, with some absent. The sample consists of around 140,000 clones, 80% to 90% of them appearing once. V was clipped by 4 bases and J by 7 bases; unmatched bases: 13. This CDR3 spans 17 amino acids. Germline assignment: CDR1 SGHTA and CDR2 FQGNSA. This clone was observed once. Its antigen is unknown. The chain links TRBV7-2 to TRBJ2-7; 13 bases are a match to TRBD2. This clonotype was sampled from a woman in her 30s in good health and CMV-seronegative. The sample taken for sequencing was PBMCs. CDR3 residues: CASSSHRTSGSFFEQYF. CDR3 nucleotides: TGTGCCAGCAGCTCCCACCGGACTAGCGGGAGTTTCTTTGAGCAGTACTTC.